Each of the 20 T cell receptor beta chains below was sequenced from the same sample in a study of T-cell reconstitution after alpha-beta-depleted transplantation in children (dated by TCRdb to about 2016). Receptors were amplified or captured by PCR. Data came from an Illumina HiSeq 2500. To normalize quantification of the TCRbeta repertoire, the TCR libraries were built with molecular barcoding that relied on unique molecular identifiers. TCRdb reprocessing: public reads trimmed at Q25 with fastp, clones called with MiXCR, in-frame beta chains kept. Every CDR3 protein is listed once, alongside the most common genes and DNA of its rows. The sample includes about 830,000 distinct CDR3 sequences, with around 17% observed a single time. The top ten constitute 5% of the sample. The label giving this sample's treatment or condition can be read as: allogeneic hematopoietic cell transplantation with graft depleted of TCRalphabeta T cells and CD19 B cells.

The sequenced sample was PBMCs, mostly from graft donor cells, obtained 360 days after TCRalphabeta/CD19-depleted stem cell transplant. These TCRs come from a male patient younger than 18 who had a stem cell transplant for acute lymphoblastic leukemia, so the T cells may come from the graft donor.

This clonotype turned up a few times. The chain employs TRBV9 and TRBJ1-5, with D possibly being TRBD1 (5 bases). The CDR3 spans 15 residues. Germline V CDR1 and CDR2: SGDLS, YYNGEE. Trimming took 0 bases from V and 2 from J, leaving 9 bases between them. The CDR3 DNA reads as TGTGCCAGCAGCGTAGACCCGGGGGGCAATCAGCCCCAGCATTTT. Translating it yields CASSVDPGGNQPQHF.

The chain is built from TRBV12-3 or TRBV12-4 and TRBJ2-5; 7 bases align to TRBD1. The CDR3 contains 13 residues. After removal of 5 bases from V and 1 base from J, the junction contained 1 base not matched to a gene. The CDR3 loop reads CASSGQAQETQYF. CDR3 DNA: TGTGCCAGCAGTGGACAGGCCCAAGAGACCCAGTACTTC.

This chain connects TRBV12-3 or TRBV12-4 to TRBJ2-3, with D perhaps TRBD1 or TRBD2 (5 bases each). This CDR3 contains 14 residues. The V end was cut by 8 bases, the J end by 1 base, with 13 bases between. Here the CDR3 DNA reads TGTGCCAGCGCCCGGGACGGTGGCACAGATACGCAGTATTTT. Translating gives CASARDGGTDTQYF.

This clonotype was counted at least ten times. V usage is TRBV5-6 and J usage is TRBJ1-5; 7 nucleotides line up with TRBD1. Germline V gene sequence: CDR1 SGHDT, CDR2 YYEEEE. The CDR3 consists of 16 residues. V dropped 4 bases and J dropped 3; count of bases not matched to a gene: 10. CDR3 in DNA: TGTGCCAGCAGCGGATGGGACAGCGGACCCAATCAGCCCCAGCATTTT. Translation: CASSGWDSGPNQPQHF.

This chain links TRBV12-2 with TRBJ2-5; TRBD2 is the table's D call and was not checked against the DNA. TRBV12-2 is shown as a pseudogene. This CDR3 has 12 amino acids. In DNA form, the CDR3 reads TGTGCACCTGAGGGCGGTTGGGAGACCCAGTACTTC. This encodes CAPEGGWETQYF.

This clonotype came up a few times. The chain is built from TRBV20-1 and TRBJ2-1; weak D call: TRBD1 (6 bases). V was pared by 7 bases and J by 7 bases, with 17 bases between. CDR1 and CDR2 (germline): DFQATT, SNEGSKA (reference sequence). The CDR3 length is 13 residues. For the CDR3, the DNA is TGCAGTGGGTTACAGGGTTGGTGGAATGAGCAGTTCTTC. Protein sequence: CSGLQGWWNEQFF.

This clonotype was seen ten or more times. The DNA of the CDR3 is TGCAGTGCCTCGGACAGGGAGTCTACCATATATTTT. Protein sequence: CSASDRESTIYF. The V gene is TRBV20-1, the J gene TRBJ1-3, with 8 bases matching TRBD1. The CDR3 has 12 residues. V lost 6 bases, J lost 10 bases, and 8 bases stayed unmatched. Germline loops: CDR1 DFQATT, CDR2 SNEGSKA (reference sequence).

This clonotype was seen a handful of times. The V and J genes are TRBV20-1 and TRBJ2-7; 8 positions match TRBD2. With 0 bases clipped from V and 6 bases from J, the junction kept 10 bases outside the gene matches. The germline CDR1 and CDR2 sequences are DFQATT and SNEGSKA (reference sequence). The CDR3 is 15 amino acids. CDR3: CSARESGSQTAEQYF. For the CDR3, the DNA is TGCAGTGCTAGAGAAAGCGGGAGCCAGACCGCCGAGCAGTACTTC.

The J gene is TRBJ1-5, the V gene TRBV12-3 or TRBV12-4; D unresolved. This CDR3 spans 14 amino acids. V gave up 5 bases and J gave up 3 bases, with 11 bases separating them. CDR3: CASSTGGINQPQHF. CDR3 DNA sequence: TGTGCCAGCAGTACCGGAGGGATCAATCAGCCCCAGCATTTT.

The chain joins TRBV4-2 to TRBJ2-5; D tentatively fits TRBD1 or TRBD2 (5 bases each). The CDR3 totals 15 residues. The germline V gene encodes CDR1 LGHNA and CDR2 YNFKEQ. V lost 1 base to trimming and J lost 1 base, with 10 bases between them. DNA for the CDR3: TGTGCCAGCAGCCAAGGGGGACCGGGCCAAGAGACCCAGTACTTC. It is translated as CASSQGGPGQETQYF.

This clonotype was seen more than once but under ten times. This sequence joins TRBV10-3 and TRBJ2-7; 8 bases line up with TRBD1. CDR1 is ENHRY, CDR2 SYGVKD, per germline. The junction had 9 bases not matched to a gene; V was cut back by 3 bases and J by 2 bases. The CDR3 is 16 residues long. The CDR3 is CAISEIDRTGTYEQYF. DNA for the CDR3: TGTGCCATCAGTGAAATCGATAGGACAGGGACCTACGAGCAGTACTTC.

This clonotype showed up just a few times. The genes are TRBV20-1 and TRBJ2-3, with 9 bases fitting TRBD2. This CDR3 region has 13 residues. The V gene's germline CDR1 is DFQATT and CDR2 SNEGSKA (reference sequence). The trim removed 5 bases at V and 5 bases at J, leaving 5 bases unmatched. The CDR3 DNA sequence: TGCAGTGCTGAGGTAGCGGGAGTAGATACGCAGTATTTT. Protein: CSAEVAGVDTQYF.

The chain uses TRBV11-2 and TRBJ2-5; no reliable D call. The CDR3 is 14 residues long. The V gene's germline CDR1 is SGHAT and CDR2 FQNNGV. V lost 1 base and J 9 bases, leaving 15 bases between the germline ends. The CDR3 nucleotides read TGTGCCAGCAGCTTAGTGGAGTATGGGCAGGCCCAGTACTTC. This gives the protein CASSLVEYGQAQYF.

CDR3 residues: CASSMLGNTGELFF. CDR3 DNA sequence: TGTGCCAGTAGTATGCTGGGGAATACCGGGGAGCTGTTTTTT. The V and J genes are TRBV19 and TRBJ2-2; D is unclear. CDR1 LNHDA and CDR2 SQIVND come from the germline V gene (reference sequence). V lost 3 bases to trimming and J lost 5 bases, with 10 bases between them. The CDR3 runs 14 residues.

This clonotype has a handful of counts. This sequence joins TRBV7-6 and TRBJ1-2; D ambiguous. Trimming took 5 bases from V and 6 from J, leaving 13 bases between them. CDR1 SGHVS and CDR2 FNYEAQ come from the germline V gene. The CDR3 has 13 residues. The CDR3 region has the DNA TGTGCCAGCAGCCCGACGAGGGTCGATGGCTACACCTTC. This encodes CASSPTRVDGYTF. Full variable domain (remainder filled in from reference TRBV7-6 and TRBJ1-2): GAGVSQSPRYKVTKRGQDVALRCDPISGHVSLYWYRQALGQGPEFLTYFNYEAQQDKSGLPNDRFSAERPEGSISTLTIQRTEQRDSAMYRCASSPTRVDGYTFGSGTRLTVV.

The V gene is TRBV19, the J gene TRBJ1-5; D is ambiguous. Germline values: CDR1 LNHDA, CDR2 SQIVND (reference sequence). This CDR3 comprises 12 residues. V lost 3 bases to trimming and J lost 10 bases, with 10 bases between them. The CDR3 DNA reads as TGTGCCAGTAGTATCTTCGAGGGACCCCAGCATTTT. It is translated as CASSIFEGPQHF.

Comments on this clonotype: The conserved closing phenylalanine or tryptophan is absent in this CDR3, likely reflecting a read error. J is TRBJ2-5 and V is TRBV12-3 or TRBV12-4; D is unclear. Trimming pared 3 bases from V and 5 bases from J, leaving 16 bases between. This CDR3 spans 15 amino acids. This chain's CDR3 is CASSLGYGVEETQYC. The CDR3, as DNA: TGTGCCAGCAGTTTGGGGTACGGCGTGGAGGAGACCCAGTACTGC.

The sample holds a few counts of this clonotype. The chain uses TRBV5-1 and TRBJ2-7; possibly TRBD2 for D (5 bases). Germline V gives CDR1 SGHRS, CDR2 YFSETQ. Trimming removed 2 bases at V and 3 bases at J, with 12 bases between. The CDR3 runs 14 residues. The CDR3 nucleotides read TGCGCCAGCAGCTTATCCCGGGATTTCTACGAGCAGTACTTC. Its protein is CASSLSRDFYEQYF.

This clonotype was seen only a few times. The CDR3 loop reads CASSRSKTGELFF. In DNA, the CDR3 is TGTGCCAGCAGCCGGAGCAAGACCGGGGAGCTGTTTTTT. The chain couples TRBV7-7 to TRBJ2-2; unclear D gene. CDR1 SSHAT and CDR2 FNYEAQ come from the germline V gene (reference sequence). CDR3 length equals 13 residues. V was clipped by 5 bases and J by 5 bases, with 9 bases between them.

The chain has TRBV19 and TRBJ2-5, with 10 bases aligning to TRBD2. The CDR3 loop spans 16 amino acids. V was pared by 7 bases and J by 2 bases, with 10 bases of the junction left unmatched. In germline, CDR1 is LNHDA, CDR2 SQIVND (reference sequence). The CDR3 coding sequence is TGTGCCAGTATGAGCGGGAGGGCCGGGGTTCAAGAGACCCAGTACTTC. It codes for CASMSGRAGVQETQYF.